This TCR beta chain came from a study of T cells in Graves' hyperthyroidism and ophthalmopathy. The source material, RNA transcripts, was used to amplify TCR beta CDR3 regions. First-round RT-PCR with HTBI primers amplified the TCR CDR3 region. TCRdb used MiXCR to reprocess the multiplex PCR reads, holding one entry per CDR3 protein. The sample shows hundreds of thousands of distinct CDR3 sequences, roughly 20% of them seen only once. The CDR3 length is 15 residues. Deletions cut 0 bases from V and 8 bases from J, with 14 bases between. Germline CDR1 is SGHAT and CDR2 is FQNNGV. Ophthalmopathy patients all had a Clinical Activity Score of at least 3, a NOSPECS grade of at least 4 and disease under 3 months old. Findings and limits, study-wide: Most expanded thyroid clonotypes above 0.001 recurred in blood.

In its sample, this clonotype was seen many times. The antigen remains unidentified. The rearrangement joins TRBV11-2 to TRBJ2-1, with D possibly matching TRBD2 (5 bases). This sequence was found in a man aged 25 to 45 with Graves' ophthalmopathy. Sequencing input: blood. The CDR3 reads CASSLEGRPGDEQFF. The DNA for the CDR3 is TGTGCCAGCAGCTTAGAGGGTCGCCCCGGGGATGAGCAGTTCTTC. Full variable domain (outside the CDR3, taken from reference TRBV11-2 and TRBJ2-1): EAGVAQSPRYKIIEKRQSVAFWCNPISGHATLYWYQQILGQGPKLLIQFQNNGVVDDSQLPKDRFSAERLKGVDSTLKIQPAKLEDSAVYLCASSLEGRPGDEQFFGPGTRLTVL.